One and the same sample provided the 30 T cell receptor beta chains below, sequenced in a study of blood T cell repertoires in COVID-19. Only in-frame clones appear in the TCRdb table, and some are missing; sequencing was by immunoSEQ multiplex PCR. Among 200,000 to 250,000 clones listed, more than 80% were seen once. Sample: PBMCs or T cells enriched from blood (not recorded which). All receptors derive from a man between 45 and 60 years old who had been exposed to COVID-19.

This clone was seen only once. The rearrangement joins TRBV30 to TRBJ2-1; no reliable D call. Germline CDR1 is GTSNPN and CDR2 is SVGIG (reference sequence). The CDR3 is made up of 15 amino acids. Trimming cost V 0 bases and J 1 base, with 10 bases left between them. This CDR3 reads CAWSVQVLSYNEQFF. The CDR3 coding sequence is TGTGCCTGGAGTGTACAAGTTTTATCCTACAATGAGCAGTTCTTC. The entire variable domain, with the rest obtained from reference TRBV30 and TRBJ2-1, is as follows: SQTIHQWPATLVQPVGSPLSLECTVEGTSNPNLYWYRQAAGRGLQLLFYSVGIGQISSEVPQNLSASRPQDRQFILSSKKLLLSDSGFYLCAWSVQVLSYNEQFFGPGTRLTVL.

The table lists this clone with a few counts. The chain carries TRBV27 and TRBJ2-7, with TRBD1 matching 7 bases. Germline loops: CDR1 MNHEY, CDR2 SMNVEV (reference sequence). CDR3 length: 16 residues. V lost 7 bases, J lost 2 bases, and 14 bases stayed unmatched. As DNA, the CDR3 is TGTGCCAGCAAGTACCGACAGGGCCTCCGTACCTACGAGCAGTACGTC. As protein: CASKYRQGLRTYEQYV.

V is TRBV5-4 and J is TRBJ1-2; TRBD1 matches at 7 bases. V gave up 0 bases and J gave up 2 bases; unmatched junction bases: 7. The CDR3 extends over 16 amino acids. The germline V gene has CDR1 SGHNT and CDR2 YYREEE (reference sequence). The CDR3 is CASSLAIGTENYGYTF. The CDR3 region has the DNA TGTGCCAGCAGCTTGGCGATCGGGACAGAAAACTATGGCTACACCTTC.

This clone has a handful of counts. CDR3 in amino acids: CASSQGAGTGGNSPLHF. The CDR3, as DNA: TGTGCCAGCAGCCAAGGCGCCGGGACAGGAGGTAATTCACCCCTCCACTTT. V gene TRBV3-1 (or the pseudogene TRBV3-2) combines with J gene TRBJ1-6, with 8 bases matching TRBD1. Trimming cost V 1 base and J 6 bases; bases outside gene matches: 8. CDR1 is LGHDT, CDR2 YNNKEL, per germline (reference sequence). The CDR3 consists of 17 residues.

This chain joins TRBV5-4 and TRBJ2-3; 8 bases line up with TRBD2. The trim removed 5 bases at V and 2 bases at J, leaving 7 bases unmatched. Germline V lookup: CDR1 SGHNT, CDR2 YYREEE (reference sequence). This CDR3 spans 15 amino acids. The CDR3 region has the DNA TGTGCCAGCAGGGCCGGGGGGGGATCCACAGATACGCAGTATTTT. The encoded protein is CASRAGGGSTDTQYF.

The V and J genes are TRBV5-1 and TRBJ2-3; no clear D gene. The CDR3 is 14 amino acids. V lost 0 bases and J lost 5, with 10 bases in between. In germline, CDR1 is SGHRS, CDR2 YFSETQ. DNA of the CDR3: TGCGCCAGCAGCTTGGAGATAGCTGGAGATACGCAGTATTTT. Its protein product is CASSLEIAGDTQYF.

The chain combines TRBV7-2 with TRBJ2-7; 10 bases map to TRBD1. The CDR3 spans 15 residues. The V gene's germline CDR1 is SGHTA and CDR2 FQGNSA. V shed 0 bases and J 4 bases; nucleotides not matched to a gene: 3. The CDR3 nucleotides read TGTGCCAGCAGCTTAGCGGGACAGGGGTTGTACGAGCAGTACTTC. Residues: CASSLAGQGLYEQYF.

This clone was seen only a few times. This rearrangement joins TRBV15 to TRBJ1-5; D is unresolved. Germline V gene sequence: CDR1 LNHNV, CDR2 YYDKDF (reference sequence). This CDR3 spans 16 amino acids. Trimming removed 6 bases at V and 5 bases at J, with 20 bases between. The CDR3 bases are TGTGCCACCAGTCAGAGGAGGAGGGAAGGAGATCAGCCCCAGCATTTT. Protein product: CATSQRRREGDQPQHF.

The chain recombines TRBV2 with TRBJ1-2; 8 nucleotides line up with TRBD1. The junction had 6 bases not matched to a gene; V was cut back by 8 bases and J by 4 bases. CDR1 and CDR2 from the germline V gene are SNHLY and FYNNEI. The CDR3 sequence is 13 residues long. The chain's CDR3 is CASRQGSRYGYTF. Written as DNA, the CDR3 is TGTGCCAGCCGACAGGGGTCTCGCTATGGCTACACCTTC.

This clone has only a few counts. The chain recombines TRBV5-1 with TRBJ2-5, with D perhaps matching TRBD1 (6 bases). V lost 4 bases and J lost 5, with 15 bases in between. The germline V gene encodes CDR1 SGHRS and CDR2 YFSETQ. CDR3 length: 14 residues. The CDR3 here is CASSPRTVAETQYF. CDR3 nucleotide sequence: TGCGCCAGCAGCCCCCGGACAGTGGCGGAGACCCAGTACTTC.

This clone was counted only a few times. The rearrangement links TRBV4-1 to TRBJ1-1, with unresolved D. V lost 0 bases to trimming and J lost 0 bases, with 11 bases between them. This CDR3 spans 16 amino acids. Per germline, CDR1 MGHRA and CDR2 YSYEKL. The CDR3 region has the DNA TGCGCCAGCAGCCAAGATGGGAGATTCATGAACACTGAAGCTTTCTTT. This sequence encodes CASSQDGRFMNTEAFF.

This clone has a single count. V gene TRBV2 combines with J gene TRBJ2-3; D gene uncertain. Trimming removed 6 bases at V and 4 bases at J, with 8 bases between. CDR3 length: 12 residues. Germline V gene sequence: CDR1 SNHLY, CDR2 FYNNEI. In nucleotides, the CDR3 is TGTGCCAGCAGAGAGCGACCAGATACGCAGTATTTT. As protein: CASRERPDTQYF.

This clone was counted a single time. The chain couples TRBV24-1 to TRBJ2-1; 8 bases match TRBD2. V gave up 0 bases and J gave up 0 bases; unmatched junction bases: 0. CDR1 is KGHDR, CDR2 SFDVKD, per germline. This CDR3 contains 16 residues. The CDR3 protein is CATSDLRGGSYNEQFF. DNA of the CDR3: TGTGCCACCAGTGATTTGCGGGGGGGCTCCTACAATGAGCAGTTCTTC.

This clone was detected a few times. The J gene is TRBJ2-7, the V gene TRBV7-3, with 9 bases matching TRBD1. J was trimmed by 6 bases and V by 5 bases; bases with no gene match: 2. The CDR3 has 12 residues. Germline V gene sequence: CDR1 SGHTA, CDR2 FQGTGA. The CDR3 is CASSETGGEQYF. CDR3 bases: TGTGCCAGCAGCGAGACAGGGGGCGAGCAGTACTTC.

This clone was counted a single time. This chain connects TRBV3-1 (or the pseudogene TRBV3-2) to TRBJ2-7, with 13 bases matching TRBD2. J lost 6 bases, V lost 5 bases, and 7 bases had no gene match. This CDR3 is built from 15 residues. The V gene's germline CDR1 is LGHDT and CDR2 YNNKEL (reference sequence). The CDR3 here is CASSDRTSGGTEQYF. DNA of the CDR3: TGTGCCAGCAGCGATCGGACTAGCGGGGGTACCGAGCAGTACTTC.

This chain joins TRBV27 and TRBJ2-3; the match to TRBD2 covers 7 bases. V lost 1 base and J lost 7; bases outside the gene matches: 5. This CDR3 spans 14 amino acids. The germline CDR1 and CDR2 sequences are MNHEY and SMNVEV (reference sequence). The CDR3 nucleotides are TGTGCCAGCAGTTTATACGGGGGGATCCATACGCAGTATTTT. Its translation: CASSLYGGIHTQYF.

This chain uses TRBV14 with TRBJ2-3; 10 nucleotides agree with TRBD2. The germline CDR1 and CDR2 sequences are SGHDN and FVKESK. This CDR3 is built from 16 residues. V lost 0 bases and J lost 6; bases outside the gene matches: 6. CDR3 in DNA: TGTGCCAGCAGCCAAGAATTCGGTAGCGGGGGGGATACGCAGTATTTT. Amino acids: CASSQEFGSGGDTQYF.

This chain uses TRBV18 with TRBJ1-1; D possibly corresponds to TRBD1 (6 bases). From germline, CDR1 is KGHSH and CDR2 LQKENI. Trimming removed 7 bases from V and 6 bases from J, with 21 bases in between. The CDR3 is 15 residues long. The CDR3 DNA reads TGTGCCAGCTTCCGGCTTTATAAGGGGGTGGCTGAAGCTTTCTTT. Translated: CASFRLYKGVAEAFF.

The chain employs TRBV27 and TRBJ1-1, with a possible D match to TRBD1 (5 bases). Trimming removed 4 bases at V and 5 bases at J, with 14 bases between. The CDR3 is made up of 14 amino acids. CDR1 MNHEY and CDR2 SMNVEV come from the germline V gene (reference sequence). The CDR3 sequence: CASSSLWGGTEAFF. CDR3 bases: TGTGCCAGCAGTTCCCTCTGGGGGGGGACTGAAGCTTTCTTT.

The rearrangement joins TRBV29-1 to TRBJ1-2; no definite D call. The CDR3 contains 15 residues. Trimming took 0 bases from V and 5 from J, leaving 16 bases between them. The germline gives CDR1 SQVTM, CDR2 ANQGSEA. CDR3 protein: CSVEDPRANSYGYTF. CDR3 in DNA: TGCAGCGTTGAAGATCCGAGAGCTAACTCATATGGCTACACCTTC.

This sequence joins TRBV14 and TRBJ2-3; D may be TRBD1 (6 bases). The CDR3 is 15 residues long. V lost 4 bases and J lost 0, with 11 bases in between. Germline loops: CDR1 SGHDN, CDR2 FVKESK. CDR3: CASSRTATSTDTQYF. CDR3 in DNA: TGTGCCAGCAGCCGGACAGCGACTAGCACAGATACGCAGTATTTT.

The V call is TRBV10-1, the J call TRBJ1-5; 7 nucleotides match TRBD1. The CDR3 has 16 residues. Per germline, CDR1 WNHNN and CDR2 SYGVQD (reference sequence). With 5 bases clipped from V and 3 bases from J, the junction kept 10 bases outside the gene matches. CDR3 sequence reads: CASSLLTGRPNQPQHF. CDR3 in DNA: TGCGCCAGCAGTCTCCTGACAGGGCGACCCAATCAGCCCCAGCATTTT.

This clone was seen a single time. This chain links TRBV7-9 with TRBJ2-3, with 13 bases identical to TRBD2. Looked up from germline, CDR1 is SEHNR and CDR2 is FQNEAQ (reference sequence). V gave up 6 bases and J gave up 2 bases; unmatched junction bases: 2. The CDR3 has 15 residues. The CDR3 DNA is TGTGCCAGCAGTGGACTAGCGGGGGCCACAGATACGCAGTATTTT. Its protein product is CASSGLAGATDTQYF.

The sample holds a few counts of this clone. The chain carries TRBV9 and TRBJ1-2; D is unclear. CDR1 and CDR2 from the germline V gene are SGDLS and YYNGEE. V was shortened by 0 bases and J by 1 base, with 7 bases between the two germline ends. The CDR3 spans 14 residues. Here the CDR3 DNA reads TGTGCCAGCAGCGTAGGAGAATTTAACTATGGCTACACCTTC. This translates into CASSVGEFNYGYTF.

Only one count was recorded for this clone. The genes are TRBV18 and TRBJ1-2, with D maybe TRBD1 (5 bases). This CDR3 spans 18 amino acids. In germline, CDR1 is KGHSH, CDR2 LQKENI. Trimming pared 0 bases from V and 4 bases from J, leaving 21 bases between. The DNA for the CDR3 is TGTGCCAGCTCACCACCGTACGATAGGGGCGGATTTCTCTATGGCTACACCTTC. Its translation: CASSPPYDRGGFLYGYTF.

This clone appeared once. The rearrangement uses TRBV10-2 and TRBJ2-1; a possible D gene is TRBD1 (6 bases). The CDR3 is 13 residues long. Trimming pared 6 bases from V and 5 bases from J, leaving 11 bases between. Per germline, CDR1 WSHSY and CDR2 SAAADI. Written as DNA, the CDR3 is TGCGCCAGCAGGGGGCAGGGGAACAATGAGCAGTTCTTC. Its translation is CASRGQGNNEQFF.

V usage is TRBV7-9 and J usage is TRBJ2-2, with 9 nucleotides matching TRBD2. The germline V gene encodes CDR1 SEHNR and CDR2 FQNEAQ (reference sequence). V lost 0 bases, J lost 4 bases, and 9 bases stayed unmatched. The CDR3 has 18 residues. CDR3 nucleotide sequence: TGTGCCAGCAGCTTAGCGAGTTCAGCGGGAGGCGGCACCGGGGAGCTGTTTTTT. Protein product: CASSLASSAGGGTGELFF.

J is TRBJ2-5 and V is TRBV7-9; 12 nucleotides line up with TRBD1. The ends lost 1 base at V and 3 bases at J; junction bases unmatched: 3. The germline gives CDR1 SEHNR, CDR2 FQNEAQ (reference sequence). CDR3 length: 16 residues. CDR3 bases: TGTGCCAGCAGCTTAGGGGACAGGGGGCGGAAAGAGACCCAGTACTTC. This encodes CASSLGDRGRKETQYF.

This chain connects TRBV18 to TRBJ2-5; 11 nucleotides align to TRBD1. The length of the CDR3 is 15 residues. V was pared by 3 bases and J by 6 bases, with 6 bases of the junction left unmatched. Germline V gene sequence: CDR1 KGHSH, CDR2 LQKENI. For the CDR3, the DNA is TGTGCCAGCTCACCTCTTGGACAGGGGGCCAAGACCCAGTACTTC. This codes for CASSPLGQGAKTQYF.

This chain uses TRBV12-2 with TRBJ1-3. TRBV12-2 is assigned pseudogene status. The CDR3 is 19 amino acids. The CDR3 DNA reads TGTGCAAGTCCCCCGACCCGAGTCAAGTCGGGGGAACCTGGAAACACCATATATTTT. Translation: CASPPTRVKSGEPGNTIYF.